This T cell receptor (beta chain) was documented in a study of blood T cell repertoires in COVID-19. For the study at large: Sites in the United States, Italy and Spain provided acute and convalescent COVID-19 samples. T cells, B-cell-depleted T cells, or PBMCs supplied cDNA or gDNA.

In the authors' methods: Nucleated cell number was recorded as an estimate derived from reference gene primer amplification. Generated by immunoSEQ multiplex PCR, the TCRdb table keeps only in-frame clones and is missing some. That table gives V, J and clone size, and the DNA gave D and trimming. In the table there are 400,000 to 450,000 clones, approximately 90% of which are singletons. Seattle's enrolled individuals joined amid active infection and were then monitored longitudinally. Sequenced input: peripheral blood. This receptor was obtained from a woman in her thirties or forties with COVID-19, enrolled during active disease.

The chain's CDR3 is CASSVLSGSGSYNEQFF. DNA for the CDR3: TGTGCCAGCAGCGTCTTAAGCGGGAGTGGGTCCTACAATGAGCAGTTCTTC. The chain combines TRBV9 with TRBJ2-1, with 8 bases aligning to TRBD2. CDR3 length: 17 amino acids. Germline V gene data show CDR1 as SGDLS and CDR2 as YYNGEE. V shed 2 bases and J 1 base; nucleotides not matched to a gene: 8. Supplemented by reference TRBV9 and TRBJ2-1, the full variable domain reads DSGVTQTPKHLITATGQRVTLRCSPRSGDLSVYWYQQSLDQGLQFLIQYYNGEERAKGNILERFSAQQFPDLHSELNLSSLELGDSALYFCASSVLSGSGSYNEQFFGPGTRLTVL.